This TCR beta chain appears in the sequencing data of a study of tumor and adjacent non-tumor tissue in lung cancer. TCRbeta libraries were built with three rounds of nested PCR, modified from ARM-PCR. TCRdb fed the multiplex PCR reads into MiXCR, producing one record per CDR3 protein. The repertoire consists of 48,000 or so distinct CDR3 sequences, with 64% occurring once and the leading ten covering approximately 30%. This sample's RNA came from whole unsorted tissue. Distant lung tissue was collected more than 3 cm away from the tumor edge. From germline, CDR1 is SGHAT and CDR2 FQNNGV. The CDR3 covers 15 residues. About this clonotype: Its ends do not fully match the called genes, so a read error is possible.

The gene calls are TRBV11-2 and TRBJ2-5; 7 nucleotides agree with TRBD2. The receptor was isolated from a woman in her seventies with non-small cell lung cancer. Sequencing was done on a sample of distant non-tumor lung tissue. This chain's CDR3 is CASSLGGTVQGTQYF. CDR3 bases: TGTGCCAGCAGCCTGGGGGGGACCGTACAAGGGACCCAGTACTTC. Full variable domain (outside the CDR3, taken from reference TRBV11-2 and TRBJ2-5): EAGVAQSPRYKIIEKRQSVAFWCNPISGHATLYWYQQILGQGPKLLIQFQNNGVVDDSQLPKDRFSAERLKGVDSTLKIQPAKLEDSAVYLCASSLGGTVQGTQYFGPGTRLLVL.